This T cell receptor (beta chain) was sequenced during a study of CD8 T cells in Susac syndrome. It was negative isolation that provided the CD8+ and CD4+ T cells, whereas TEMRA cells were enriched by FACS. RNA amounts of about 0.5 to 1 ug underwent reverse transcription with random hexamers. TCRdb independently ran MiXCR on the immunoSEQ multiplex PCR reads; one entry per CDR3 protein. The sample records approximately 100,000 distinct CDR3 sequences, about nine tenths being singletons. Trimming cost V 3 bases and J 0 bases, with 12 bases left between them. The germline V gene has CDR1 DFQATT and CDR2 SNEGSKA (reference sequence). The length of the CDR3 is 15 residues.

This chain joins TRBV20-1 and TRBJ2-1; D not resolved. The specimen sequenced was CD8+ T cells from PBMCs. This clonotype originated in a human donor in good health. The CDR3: CSASGLDDSYNEQFF. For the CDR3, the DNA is TGCAGTGCTAGCGGTCTAGATGACTCCTACAATGAGCAGTTCTTC.